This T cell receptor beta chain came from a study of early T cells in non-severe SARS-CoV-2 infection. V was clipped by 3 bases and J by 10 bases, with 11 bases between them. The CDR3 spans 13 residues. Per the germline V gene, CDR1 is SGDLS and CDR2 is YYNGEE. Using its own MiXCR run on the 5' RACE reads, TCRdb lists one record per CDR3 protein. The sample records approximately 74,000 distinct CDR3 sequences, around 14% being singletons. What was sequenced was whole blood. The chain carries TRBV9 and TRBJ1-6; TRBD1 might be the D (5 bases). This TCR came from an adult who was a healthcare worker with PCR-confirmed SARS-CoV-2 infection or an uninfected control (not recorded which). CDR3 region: CASSGQGESPLHF. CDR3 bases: TGTGCCAGCAGCGGGCAGGGAGAATCACCCCTCCACTTT.